These 32 T cell receptor beta chains share one sample of origin, sequenced in a study of blood T cell repertoires in COVID-19 (dated by TCRdb to the early 2020s). The library was made by the immunoSEQ multiplex PCR assay. This immuneACCESS table, as held by TCRdb, lists in-frame sequences with V and J called but not all clones. Of the missing ones, under half trace to an unresolved V gene in checked studies; the others have no known cause. The sample table holds roughly 170,000 clones, of which approximately 84% were seen once. Of the sample, 10% to 15% is held by the ten largest clones. Sequencing used PBMCs or T cells enriched from blood (not recorded which). Receptors were obtained from a man aged 50 to 60 who had recovered from COVID-19.

The genes are TRBV3-1 (or the pseudogene TRBV3-2) and TRBJ1-2, with D unclear. This CDR3 has 14 residues. The germline gives CDR1 LGHDT, CDR2 YNNKEL (reference sequence). Trimming took off 0 bases at V and 5 bases at J, with 10 bases between the two ends. CDR3 residues: CASSQDLGRYGYTF. The CDR3 nucleotides read TGTGCCAGCAGCCAAGATCTCGGTAGATATGGCTACACCTTC.

The sample holds one count of this clone. V usage is TRBV3-1 (or the pseudogene TRBV3-2) and J usage is TRBJ2-3; 13 bases fit TRBD2. Germline trimming cut 1 base from V and 3 bases from J; bases unmatched to any gene: 7. Germline assignment: CDR1 LGHDT and CDR2 YNNKEL (reference sequence). CDR3 length: 18 residues. CDR3 amino acids: CASSQGGLAGVRTDTQYF. The CDR3 region has the DNA TGTGCCAGCAGCCAAGGAGGACTAGCGGGGGTGAGGACAGATACGCAGTATTTT.

The chain combines TRBV27 with TRBJ2-7; 8 bases match TRBD1. The CDR3 has 14 residues. The V segment lost 4 bases and the J segment 2 bases; nucleotides outside the gene matches: 4. Germline V lookup: CDR1 MNHEY, CDR2 SMNVEV (reference sequence). The CDR3 DNA follows: TGTGCCAGCAGTTCGGCGGACAGGGCCTACGAGCAGTACTTC. This translates into CASSSADRAYEQYF.

The chain joins TRBV7-9 to TRBJ2-3; 7 positions agree with TRBD2. The length of the CDR3 is 15 residues. Germline V gene lookup returns CDR1 SEHNR and CDR2 FQNEAQ (reference sequence). Trimming at V came to 3 bases and at J to 4 bases, leaving 7 bases not matched to a gene. The CDR3 DNA follows: TGTGCCAGCAGCTTCTCGGGGGGATCTTCAGATACGCAGTATTTT. Its translation: CASSFSGGSSDTQYF.

This sequence joins TRBV7-9 and TRBJ2-3; the match to TRBD2 covers 9 bases. The V gene's germline CDR1 is SEHNR and CDR2 FQNEAQ (reference sequence). Trimming at V came to 5 bases and at J to 1 base, leaving 10 bases not matched to a gene. There are 17 residues in the CDR3. CDR3 nucleotide sequence: TGTGCCAGCAGCCCCCGTGGTAGCGGGAGCCGCACAGATACGCAGTATTTT. Its protein is CASSPRGSGSRTDTQYF.

This rearrangement joins TRBV27 to TRBJ1-5, with D possibly matching TRBD1 (5 bases). V shed 6 bases and J shed 6 bases, with 9 bases lying between them. The CDR3 is 12 residues long. Germline V gene sequence: CDR1 MNHEY, CDR2 SMNVEV (reference sequence). The CDR3 nucleotides read TGTGCCAGCAGCCAGGGTGGTCAGCCCCAGCATTTT. Translated, it gives CASSQGGQPQHF.

This clone was found once. V and J are TRBV5-6 and TRBJ1-3; perhaps TRBD1 as D (5 bases). Germline CDR1 is SGHDT and CDR2 is YYEEEE. This CDR3 has 15 amino acids. Trimming stripped 2 bases from V and 0 bases from J, with 9 bases between. DNA of the CDR3: TGTGCCAGCAGCTTACAGGTCCGCTCTGGAAACACCATATATTTT. The encoded protein is CASSLQVRSGNTIYF.

The rearrangement uses TRBV2 and TRBJ1-5; D call uncertain. Trimming removed 6 bases at V and 6 bases at J, with 15 bases between. CDR1 SNHLY and CDR2 FYNNEI come from the germline V gene. The CDR3 runs 14 residues. CDR3 sequence (DNA): TGTGCCAGCAGGAAGGGAGATGGTGGTCAGCCCCAGCATTTT. Encoded protein: CASRKGDGGQPQHF.

This chain connects TRBV29-1 to TRBJ1-4, with TRBD1 matching 8 bases. The CDR3 covers 13 residues. The ends lost 1 base at V and 10 bases at J; junction bases unmatched: 5. In germline, CDR1 is SQVTM, CDR2 ANQGSEA. The CDR3 nucleotides read TGCAGCGTTGAAGGACAGGGGTCGGGAAAACTGTTTTTT. As protein: CSVEGQGSGKLFF.

This sequence joins TRBV6-2 or TRBV6-3 and TRBJ1-1, with TRBD1 matching 10 bases. J was trimmed by 6 bases and V by 4 bases; bases with no gene match: 2. Germline assignment: CDR1 MNHEY and CDR2 SVGEGT. The CDR3 runs 13 residues. The CDR3 DNA follows: TGTGCCAGCAGTTCGACAGGGGGCGCTGAAGCTTTCTTT. This sequence encodes CASSSTGGAEAFF.

This clone was observed a handful of times. This rearrangement joins TRBV7-2 to TRBJ2-1, with D tentatively TRBD2 (6 bases). V dropped 5 bases and J dropped 0 bases, with 20 bases sitting between them. The CDR3 length is 18 residues. CDR1 and CDR2 (germline): SGHTA, FQGNSA. This chain's CDR3 is CASSKSVGLRPSYNEQFF. DNA of the CDR3: TGTGCCAGCAGCAAAAGTGTGGGACTTAGGCCCTCCTACAATGAGCAGTTCTTC.

V is TRBV28 and J is TRBJ1-3; 8 bases agree with TRBD1. The junction had 4 bases not matched to a gene; V was cut back by 1 base and J by 2 bases. The CDR3 covers 16 residues. Germline V gives CDR1 MDHEN, CDR2 SYDVKM. CDR3 DNA sequence: TGTGCCAGCAGTTTATTTCCGACAGGGGCTGGAAACACCATATATTTT. It translates to CASSLFPTGAGNTIYF.

This chain connects TRBV7-2 to TRBJ1-2; a weak D match, TRBD1 (6 bases). The germline V gene encodes CDR1 SGHTA and CDR2 FQGNSA. Trimming left V 5 bases short and J 1 base short, with 20 bases between. The CDR3 consists of 17 residues. CDR3 sequence: CASSLPRRGGHNYGYTF. DNA of the CDR3: TGTGCCAGCAGCCTACCCCGAAGGGGGGGCCATAACTATGGCTACACCTTC.

The V and J genes are TRBV2 and TRBJ1-6, with D hard to call. The CDR3 spans 14 residues. Germline V lookup: CDR1 SNHLY, CDR2 FYNNEI. Trimming cost V 3 bases and J 4 bases, with 7 bases left between them. The CDR3 loop is CASSEEVYNSPLHF. In DNA form, the CDR3 reads TGTGCCAGCAGTGAGGAGGTTTATAATTCACCCCTCCACTTT.

This chain links TRBV30 with TRBJ2-7, with 8 bases fitting TRBD1. The J segment lost 3 bases and the V segment lost 4 bases, leaving 11 bases of the junction unmatched. The CDR3 is made up of 15 amino acids. CDR1 GTSNPN and CDR2 SVGIG come from the germline V gene (reference sequence). CDR3 in DNA: TGTGCCTGGAATGGAGACAGGGGCTCGGGCTACGAGCAGTACTTC. As protein: CAWNGDRGSGYEQYF.

The chain carries TRBV4-1 and TRBJ2-7; 11 nucleotides align to TRBD1. There are 15 residues in the CDR3. Germline CDR1 MGHRA, CDR2 YSYEKL. V lost 3 bases, J lost 3 bases, and 4 bases stayed unmatched. The CDR3 sequence: CASSHKGQGDYEQYF. The CDR3 DNA follows: TGCGCCAGCAGCCACAAGGGACAGGGGGACTACGAGCAGTACTTC.

The chain joins TRBV4-3 to TRBJ2-1; 7 bases line up with TRBD1. The CDR3 spans 16 residues. V trimming: 2 bases; J trimming: 3 bases; junction bases outside the gene matches: 7. Germline V gives CDR1 LGHNA, CDR2 YSLEER. CDR3 sequence: CASSQSPGTVYNEQFF. CDR3 in DNA: TGCGCCAGCAGCCAATCGCCCGGGACAGTCTACAATGAGCAGTTCTTC.

The chain is built from TRBV30 and TRBJ1-2; 9 bases fit TRBD1. The germline CDR1 and CDR2 sequences are GTSNPN and SVGIG (reference sequence). V dropped 3 bases and J dropped 2; count of bases not matched to a gene: 1. The CDR3 runs 13 residues. CDR3 sequence (DNA): TGTGCCTGGAGGGGACAGGGCAACTATGGCTACACCTTC. Its translation: CAWRGQGNYGYTF.

The rearrangement links TRBV18 to TRBJ1-2; 7 positions agree with TRBD1. The CDR3 has 15 amino acids. With 2 bases clipped from V and 0 bases from J, the junction kept 3 bases outside the gene matches. Germline CDR1 and CDR2: KGHSH and LQKENI. CDR3: CASSPNRGTNYGYTF. CDR3 DNA sequence: TGTGCCAGCTCACCAAACAGGGGAACTAACTATGGCTACACCTTC. Based on the CDR3 plus reference TRBV18 and TRBJ1-2, the full variable domain is NAGVMQNPRHLVRRRGQEARLRCSPMKGHSHVYWYRQLPEEGLKFMVYLQKENIIDESGMPKERFSAEFPKEGPSILRIQQVVRGDSAAYFCASSPNRGTNYGYTFGSGTRLTVV.

The CDR3 DNA sequence: TGTGCCAGCACCCCAAGGCAGGGGGCCACTGAAGCTTTCTTT. The encoded protein is CASTPRQGATEAFF. The V call is TRBV7-8, the J call TRBJ1-1, with 8 bases matching TRBD1. The J segment lost 4 bases and the V segment lost 7 bases, leaving 8 bases of the junction unmatched. The CDR3 runs 14 residues. The germline V gene encodes CDR1 SGHVS and CDR2 FQNEAQ.

This rearrangement joins TRBV6-5 to TRBJ2-5; a weak D match, TRBD1 (5 bases). The CDR3 sequence is 12 residues long. V gave up 5 bases and J gave up 7 bases, with 11 bases separating them. The germline CDR1 and CDR2 sequences are MNHEY and SVGAGI. The chain's CDR3 is CASSPPGATQYF. In nucleotides, the CDR3 is TGTGCCAGCAGTCCCCCTGGGGCGACCCAGTACTTC.

This rearrangement joins TRBV5-1 to TRBJ1-2, with TRBD1 as a possible D gene (5 bases). Germline V lookup: CDR1 SGHRS, CDR2 YFSETQ. The CDR3 spans 12 residues. Trimming pared 0 bases from V and 8 bases from J, leaving 8 bases between. CDR3 region: CASSLGGGGYTF. In DNA, the CDR3 is TGCGCCAGCAGCTTGGGGGGCGGCGGCTACACCTTC.

The chain uses TRBV19 and TRBJ1-6; tentative D call: TRBD1 (5 bases). CDR1 and CDR2 from the germline V gene are LNHDA and SQIVND (reference sequence). The CDR3 covers 18 residues. Trimming left V 6 bases short and J 0 bases short, with 18 bases between. Written as DNA, the CDR3 is TGTGCCAGTAGCTTTCAGGGAGGCGGGAGCTCCTATAATTCACCCCTCCACTTT. Encoded protein: CASSFQGGGSSYNSPLHF.

This clone has a handful of counts. The rearrangement uses TRBV12-3 or TRBV12-4 and TRBJ1-1, with a tentative D call TRBD1 (5 bases). CDR3 length: 12 amino acids. Deletions cut 5 bases from V and 7 bases from J, with 11 bases between. CDR3 in DNA: TGTGCCAGCAGTCGACAGCGATATGAAGCTTTCTTT. Protein sequence: CASSRQRYEAFF.

J is TRBJ2-7 and V is TRBV5-1; 11 nucleotides match TRBD1. V lost 3 bases, J lost 6 bases, and 11 bases stayed unmatched. CDR3 size: 16 residues. Germline CDR1 is SGHRS and CDR2 is YFSETQ. The CDR3 here is CASSWVGDRGSSEQYF. For the CDR3, the DNA is TGCGCCAGCAGCTGGGTCGGGGACAGGGGGTCCAGCGAGCAGTACTTC.

This clone was picked up a small number of times. The chain is built from TRBV7-3 and TRBJ1-3; possible D gene TRBD1, 5 bases. This CDR3 is 16 amino acids long. V shed 2 bases and J shed 2 bases, with 13 bases lying between them. Germline CDR1 is SGHTA and CDR2 is FQGTGA. CDR3 in DNA: TGTGCCAGCAGCTTATCAGGGCCGAGGACTGGAAACACCATATATTTT. Translated: CASSLSGPRTGNTIYF. Drawing the rest from reference TRBV7-3 and TRBJ1-3, the complete variable domain is GAGVSQTPSNKVTEKGKYVELRCDPISGHTALYWYRQSLGQGPEFLIYFQGTGAADDSGLPNDRFFAVRPEGSVSTLKIQRTERGDSAVYLCASSLSGPRTGNTIYFGEGSWLTVV.

The chain links TRBV29-1 to TRBJ1-1; D perhaps matches TRBD1 (5 bases). The germline CDR1 and CDR2 sequences are SQVTM and ANQGSEA. CDR3 length: 15 residues. V was trimmed by 7 bases and J by 1 base, leaving 19 bases between them. CDR3 sequence: CSGQKYRQRNTEAFF. The CDR3 region has the DNA TGCAGCGGACAGAAGTACAGACAGAGGAACACTGAAGCTTTCTTT.

This sequence joins TRBV9 and TRBJ1-5; TRBD1 matches at 7 bases. Germline CDR1 SGDLS, CDR2 YYNGEE. This CDR3 contains 16 residues. J gave up 0 bases and V 0 bases, and 3 bases lay outside the gene matches. The CDR3 nucleotides are TGTGCCAGCAGCGTAGGGGGGACAGTTAGCAATCAGCCCCAGCATTTT. As protein: CASSVGGTVSNQPQHF.

This clone was seen a few times. J is TRBJ1-1 and V is TRBV9; TRBD1 is a possible D gene (5 bases). V dropped 3 bases and J dropped 0 bases, with 12 bases sitting between them. This CDR3 has 15 amino acids. In germline, CDR1 is SGDLS, CDR2 YYNGEE. CDR3 bases: TGTGCCAGCAGCGCCACAGGATCCCTGAACACTGAAGCTTTCTTT. It specifies CASSATGSLNTEAFF.

The chain recombines TRBV6-5 with TRBJ1-2; 9 positions agree with TRBD1. Germline loops: CDR1 MNHEY, CDR2 SVGAGI. This CDR3 comprises 15 residues. V lost 6 bases, J lost 1 base, and 6 bases stayed unmatched. The CDR3 sequence: CASRWDRDGNYGYTF. Written as DNA, the CDR3 is TGTGCCAGCAGATGGGACAGGGATGGTAACTATGGCTACACCTTC.

The CDR3 reads CASSRDLLAGGGTDTQYF. In nucleotides, the CDR3 is TGCGCCAGCAGCCGGGATCTACTAGCGGGGGGTGGCACAGATACGCAGTATTTT. This chain uses TRBV4-1 with TRBJ2-3, with TRBD2 identical over 12 bases. The CDR3 runs to 18 residues. Germline V gene lookup returns CDR1 MGHRA and CDR2 YSYEKL. The ends lost 4 bases at V and 1 base at J; junction bases unmatched: 9.

The rearrangement uses TRBV5-1 and TRBJ2-2, with 11 bases lining up with TRBD2. V dropped 4 bases and J dropped 2; count of bases not matched to a gene: 16. Germline CDR1 SGHRS, CDR2 YFSETQ. The CDR3 is 20 residues long. For the CDR3, the DNA is TGCGCCAGCAGCATATCATATACCGGGACTAGCGGATTCAACACCGGGGAGCTGTTTTTT. This translates into CASSISYTGTSGFNTGELFF.